Shown below are 24 T cell receptor beta chains from a single sample sequenced in a study of cytomegalovirus exposure and HLA in healthy donors. PCR primers comprised 60 Vbeta and 13 Jbeta primers. Profiled with immunoSEQ multiplex PCR; TCRdb holds only in-frame clones, not every one. Of some 130,000 clones listed, 77% are singletons. Material for sequencing was PBMCs. The receptors shown here come from a male donor in good health and CMV-seropositive.

The V call is TRBV6-1, the J call TRBJ2-5; D gene unclear. Deletions cut 8 bases from V and 2 bases from J, with 9 bases between. The CDR3 consists of 12 residues. The germline V gene has CDR1 MNHNS and CDR2 SASEGT. The CDR3 here is CASDPGQETQYF. In nucleotides, the CDR3 is TGTGCCAGCGACCCCGGGCAAGAGACCCAGTACTTC.

Only one count was recorded for this clone. The genes are TRBV5-1 and TRBJ1-1, with 8 bases fitting TRBD1. This CDR3 comprises 14 residues. Germline V gene data show CDR1 as SGHRS and CDR2 as YFSETQ. The junction had 9 bases not matched to a gene; V was cut back by 4 bases and J by 7 bases. CDR3 in amino acids: CASSPQGADNEAFF. CDR3 bases: TGCGCCAGCAGCCCGCAGGGGGCGGATAATGAAGCTTTCTTT.

The rearrangement uses TRBV4-2 and TRBJ2-7, with a tentative D call TRBD2 (6 bases). Between the trimmed V and J ends, which lost 3 bases and 3 bases, there was a span of 12 bases. CDR1 is LGHNA, CDR2 YNFKEQ, per germline. The CDR3 extends over 14 amino acids. The CDR3 sequence: CASSQGLGSYEQYF. DNA for the CDR3: TGTGCCAGCAGCCAGGGACTTGGAAGCTACGAGCAGTACTTC.

V gene TRBV18 combines with J gene TRBJ1-1; D is undetermined. Looked up from germline, CDR1 is KGHSH and CDR2 is LQKENI. V was shortened by 2 bases and J by 0 bases, with 7 bases between the two germline ends. The CDR3 totals 14 residues. The CDR3 is CASSPFGLNTEAFF. The CDR3 DNA is TGTGCCAGCTCACCATTCGGGTTGAACACTGAAGCTTTCTTT.

This sequence joins TRBV27 and TRBJ2-1, with 7 bases lining up with TRBD2. CDR1 is MNHEY and CDR2 is SMNVEV in the germline V gene (reference sequence). The ends lost 8 bases at V and 0 bases at J; junction bases unmatched: 7. The CDR3 has 15 residues. This chain's CDR3 is CASSGDYLSYNEQFF. The DNA of the CDR3 is TGTGCCAGCTCGGGGGACTATCTCTCCTACAATGAGCAGTTCTTC.

The chain uses TRBV6-6 and TRBJ2-1; a possible D gene is TRBD2 (6 bases). V dropped 0 bases and J dropped 9 bases, with 9 bases sitting between them. The CDR3 runs 13 residues. Germline lookup yields CDR1 MNHNY and CDR2 SVGAGI (reference sequence). This CDR3 is CASSYSTGVEQFF. CDR3 nucleotide sequence: TGTGCCAGCAGTTACTCGACGGGGGTTGAGCAGTTCTTC.

This chain connects TRBV11-2 to TRBJ2-5; TRBD2 matches 14 bases. Trimming cost V 6 bases and J 4 bases; bases outside gene matches: 10. Germline CDR1 reads SGHAT; CDR2 reads FQNNGV. This CDR3 has 17 amino acids. The CDR3 region has the DNA TGTGCCAGCAGTCCCGGGACTAGCGGGAGAAGTATAGAGACCCAGTACTTC. Its translation is CASSPGTSGRSIETQYF. Variable domain in full (rest from reference TRBV11-2 and TRBJ2-5): EAGVAQSPRYKIIEKRQSVAFWCNPISGHATLYWYQQILGQGPKLLIQFQNNGVVDDSQLPKDRFSAERLKGVDSTLKIQPAKLEDSAVYLCASSPGTSGRSIETQYFGPGTRLLVL.

The count of this clone is one. This chain uses TRBV14 with TRBJ1-2; no firm D call. The CDR3 has 13 amino acids. Trimming removed 0 bases at V and 4 bases at J, with 6 bases between. Looked up from germline, CDR1 is SGHDN and CDR2 is FVKESK. The CDR3 DNA follows: TGTGCCAGCAGCCAAGACAGTACCTATGGCTACACCTTC. Amino acids: CASSQDSTYGYTF.

The chain links TRBV5-1 to TRBJ2-7; TRBD1 agrees at 7 bases. CDR1 is SGHRS, CDR2 YFSETQ, per germline. CDR3 length: 14 amino acids. V lost 4 bases to trimming and J lost 7 bases; unmatched junction nucleotides: 11. The DNA of the CDR3 is TGCGCCAGCAGCCTAGAGGGGGCACGGGGTGAGCAGTACTTC. It translates to CASSLEGARGEQYF.

This chain joins TRBV7-2 and TRBJ1-4, with D unresolved. V dropped 5 bases and J dropped 10 bases, with 14 bases sitting between them. Germline lookup yields CDR1 SGHTA and CDR2 FQGNSA. The length of the CDR3 is 13 residues. The CDR3 nucleotides are TGTGCCAGCAGCCCCGGACTAAACCTAAAACTGTTTTTT. The encoded protein is CASSPGLNLKLFF.

The genes are TRBV21-1 and TRBJ2-1; the table calls TRBD1, which could not be checked here. TRBV21-1 is a known pseudogene. The length of the CDR3 is 14 residues. CDR3 nucleotides: TGTGCCAGCAGCAAACCTCGCAGGGACAATGAGCAGTTCTTC. It is translated as CASSKPRRDNEQFF.

V is TRBV4-2 and J is TRBJ2-4; TRBD1 agrees at 9 bases. The CDR3 loop spans 17 amino acids. V shed 2 bases and J 14 bases; nucleotides not matched to a gene: 19. The germline gives CDR1 LGHNA, CDR2 YNFKEQ. The CDR3 sequence is CASSQNYPGQGWFRKYF. The CDR3 DNA sequence: TGTGCCAGCAGCCAAAATTACCCGGGACAGGGCTGGTTTAGGAAGTACTTC.

This clone was seen only a few times. The chain links TRBV28 to TRBJ1-5; D ambiguous. V lost 6 bases, J lost 1 base, and 13 bases lay in between. The CDR3 runs 15 residues. The germline gives CDR1 MDHEN, CDR2 SYDVKM. Here the CDR3 reads CASREGRLSNQPQHF. The CDR3 DNA is TGTGCCAGCAGGGAGGGCCGCTTAAGCAATCAGCCCCAGCATTTT.

This clone was counted a few times. This chain joins TRBV7-9 and TRBJ2-2; D perhaps matches TRBD1 (6 bases). This CDR3 region has 15 residues. The germline V gene has CDR1 SEHNR and CDR2 FQNEAQ (reference sequence). The CDR3 DNA reads TGTTCCAACCCCCCGGACAGCGACTACACCGGGGAGCTGTTTTTT. Translated: CSNPPDSDYTGELFF.

The chain employs TRBV14 and TRBJ2-4, with D possibly matching TRBD2 (5 bases). The CDR3 consists of 14 residues. V lost 4 bases to trimming and J lost 1 base, with 8 bases between them. CDR1 SGHDN and CDR2 FVKESK come from the germline V gene. The CDR3 DNA follows: TGTGCCAGCAGCCGAAGAGGGGCCAAAAACATTCAGTACTTC. Amino acid sequence: CASSRRGAKNIQYF.

The chain has TRBV27 and TRBJ2-7; 9 bases line up with TRBD2. CDR3 length equals 15 residues. V was pared by 4 bases and J by 2 bases, with 6 bases of the junction left unmatched. Germline V CDR1 and CDR2: MNHEY, SMNVEV (reference sequence). The CDR3 nucleotides read TGTGCCAGCAGTTCCCTAGCGGGAAACACCTACGAGCAGTACTTC. The encoded protein is CASSSLAGNTYEQYF.

The chain recombines TRBV15 with TRBJ1-1; 8 nucleotides agree with TRBD1. Per germline, CDR1 LNHNV and CDR2 YYDKDF (reference sequence). Trimming at V came to 5 bases and at J to 3 bases, leaving 14 bases not matched to a gene. The CDR3 runs 17 residues. The DNA for the CDR3 is TGTGCCACCAGCTACGCCGGAAAAACGACAGGGGACACTGAAGCTTTCTTT. Amino acids: CATSYAGKTTGDTEAFF.

This clone was counted only a few times. The V gene is TRBV6-6, the J gene TRBJ2-7, with a weak D call TRBD2 (6 bases). Trimming removed 10 bases at V and 11 bases at J, with 18 bases between. The CDR3 runs 11 residues. Germline lookup yields CDR1 MNHNY and CDR2 SVGAGI (reference sequence). The CDR3 sequence is CATGLGRRKYF. The CDR3 nucleotides read TGTGCCACCGGGCTTGGGAGGAGGAAGTACTTC.

V and J are TRBV18 and TRBJ2-3, with TRBD1 matching over 8 bases. This CDR3 has 18 residues. J was trimmed by 8 bases and V by 3 bases; bases with no gene match: 19. Per germline, CDR1 KGHSH and CDR2 LQKENI. CDR3 sequence reads: CASSPLTDRAGGPRTQYF. CDR3 DNA: TGTGCCAGCTCACCTCTTACGGACAGGGCCGGCGGGCCCCGTACGCAGTATTTT.

The J gene is TRBJ2-7, the V gene TRBV5-4; 10 bases match TRBD1. The trim removed 4 bases at V and 4 bases at J, leaving 5 bases unmatched. Germline V CDR1 and CDR2: SGHNT, YYREEE (reference sequence). The length of the CDR3 is 14 residues. As DNA, the CDR3 is TGTGCCAGCAGCCCGGGACAGGGGCCGTACGAGCAGTACTTC. Protein product: CASSPGQGPYEQYF.

The genes are TRBV5-1 and TRBJ2-2; the D is unclear. The V end lost 4 bases, the J end lost 3 bases, and 10 bases lay between the germline ends. CDR3 length: 14 residues. Germline CDR1 and CDR2: SGHRS and YFSETQ. The DNA for the CDR3 is TGCGCCAGCAGCCGGGTTCGGCACACCGGGGAGCTGTTTTTT. Protein sequence: CASSRVRHTGELFF.

The chain carries TRBV19 and TRBJ2-1; maybe TRBD2 (5 bases). The V gene lost 1 base and the J gene lost 6 bases, with 13 bases spanning the gap. This CDR3 comprises 15 residues. Germline lookup yields CDR1 LNHDA and CDR2 SQIVND (reference sequence). CDR3 sequence (DNA): TGTGCCAGTAGTATAGGGGCTCTAGAGGGCAATGAGCAGTTCTTC. Amino acids: CASSIGALEGNEQFF.

The chain uses TRBV4-1 and TRBJ2-1; 8 nucleotides align to TRBD2. V lost 4 bases to trimming and J lost 4 bases; unmatched junction nucleotides: 15. Germline CDR1 is MGHRA and CDR2 is YSYEKL. The CDR3 totals 18 residues. Here the CDR3 reads CASSPGRLAGRSYNEQFF. CDR3 nucleotide sequence: TGCGCCAGCAGCCCGGGCCGGCTAGCGGGCCGTTCTTACAATGAGCAGTTCTTC.

V gene TRBV5-1 combines with J gene TRBJ2-4; TRBD1 matches 12 bases. CDR3 length: 16 amino acids. Germline CDR1 and CDR2: SGHRS and YFSETQ. V was pared by 4 bases and J by 6 bases, with 8 bases of the junction left unmatched. The DNA for the CDR3 is TGCGCCAGCAGCCCGGGAGGGACAGGGGGCAGAAACATTCAGTACTTC. This gives the protein CASSPGGTGGRNIQYF.